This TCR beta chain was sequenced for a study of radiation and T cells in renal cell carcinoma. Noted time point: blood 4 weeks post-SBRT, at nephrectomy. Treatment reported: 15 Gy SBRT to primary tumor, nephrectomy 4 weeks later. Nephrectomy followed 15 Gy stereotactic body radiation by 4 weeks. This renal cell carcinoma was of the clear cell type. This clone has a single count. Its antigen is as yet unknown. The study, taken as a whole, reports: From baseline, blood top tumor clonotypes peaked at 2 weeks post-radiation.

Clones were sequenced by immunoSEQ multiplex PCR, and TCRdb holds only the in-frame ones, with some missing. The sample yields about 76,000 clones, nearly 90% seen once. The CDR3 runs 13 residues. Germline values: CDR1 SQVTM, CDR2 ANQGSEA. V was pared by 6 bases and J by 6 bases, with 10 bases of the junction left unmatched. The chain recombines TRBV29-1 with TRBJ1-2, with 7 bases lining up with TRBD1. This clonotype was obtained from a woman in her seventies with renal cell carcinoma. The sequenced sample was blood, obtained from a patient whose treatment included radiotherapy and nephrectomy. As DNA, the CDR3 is TGCAGCGTCCAAGGGGAAGGGGGCAATGGCTACACCTTC. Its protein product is CSVQGEGGNGYTF.